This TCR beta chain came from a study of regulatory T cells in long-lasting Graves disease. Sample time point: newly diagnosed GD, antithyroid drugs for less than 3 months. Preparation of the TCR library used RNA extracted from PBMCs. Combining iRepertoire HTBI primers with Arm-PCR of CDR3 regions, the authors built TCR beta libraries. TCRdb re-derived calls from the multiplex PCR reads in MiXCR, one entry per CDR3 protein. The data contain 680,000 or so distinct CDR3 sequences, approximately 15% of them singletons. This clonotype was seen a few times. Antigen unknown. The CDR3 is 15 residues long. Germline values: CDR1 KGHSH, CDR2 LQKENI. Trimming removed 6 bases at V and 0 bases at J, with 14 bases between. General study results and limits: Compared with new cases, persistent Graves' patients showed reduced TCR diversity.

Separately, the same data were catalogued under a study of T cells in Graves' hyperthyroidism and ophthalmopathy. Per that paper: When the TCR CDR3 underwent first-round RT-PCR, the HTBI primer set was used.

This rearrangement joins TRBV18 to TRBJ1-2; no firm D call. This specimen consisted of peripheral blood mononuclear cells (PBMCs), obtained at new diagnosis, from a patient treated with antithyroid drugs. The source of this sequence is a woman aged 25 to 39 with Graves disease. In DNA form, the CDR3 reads TGTGCCAGCTCTGTCGACCTGGTTACTAACTATGGCTACACCTTC. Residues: CASSVDLVTNYGYTF.